This T cell receptor (beta chain) was documented in a study of blood T cell repertoires in COVID-19. For the study at large: COVID-19 samples collected from the United States, Italy and Spain covered acute and convalescent phases. T cells, B-cell-depleted T cells, or PBMCs provided the cDNA or gDNA that served as material.

V was pared by 7 bases and J by 4 bases, with 14 bases between. In germline, CDR1 is SGHRS, CDR2 YFSETQ. The CDR3 is made up of 13 amino acids. Measured with immunoSEQ multiplex PCR; TCRdb has only the in-frame clones, and not every one. The sample has fewer than 500,000 clones; about 90% are singletons. The Seattle site enrolled patients during active infection and followed them longitudinally. This sequence originates from a man between 18 and 35 years old with COVID-19, enrolled during active disease. The sample comprised peripheral blood. The chain employs TRBV5-1 and TRBJ1-1, with D possibly TRBD1 on 5 matching bases. The CDR3 region has the DNA TGCGCCAGCCGTCCGGGACTCCGCACTGAAGCTTTCTTT. The encoded protein is CASRPGLRTEAFF.